This T cell receptor (beta chain) appears in the sequencing data of a study of shared clonotypes between healthy human individuals. The trim removed 1 base at V and 0 bases at J, leaving 13 bases unmatched. Germline V gene lookup returns CDR1 SGHDT and CDR2 YYEEEE. The CDR3 length is 19 residues. Data came from immunoSEQ multiplex PCR; TCRdb stores just in-frame clones and leaves some out. This sample carries more than 2 million clones, approximately 96% of them seen once, and the ten largest clones take roughly 0.13%. The TCR sequence derives from a man younger than 35 in good health. Sample: naive CD4+ T cells sorted from blood. The subset was: CD45RA+ positively selected. The V call is TRBV5-6, the J call TRBJ1-5; 7 bases map to TRBD1. This chain's CDR3 is CASSLTWGQLTYSNQPQHF. In DNA form, the CDR3 reads TGTGCCAGCAGCTTGACGTGGGGACAGCTGACCTATAGCAATCAGCCCCAGCATTTT.